This is a list of T cell receptor beta chains from one sample in a study of CD4 and CD8 cells across lung adenocarcinoma regions. TCRdb redid the calling of the PCR reads with MiXCR, one entry per CDR3 protein. Among about 19,000 distinct CDR3 sequences, 46% were seen once, and the ten largest hold around 19%. The specimen sequenced was CD4+ T cells from the margin of a lung tumor. The receptors were gathered from a male donor with lung adenocarcinoma. The CD4 and CD8 labels of this study may be unreliable. Both conserved end residues are part of each CDR3. A D gene is named only where the DNA matches it firmly. Rows give clone size only sometimes, using once, few, many, or a class for an expanded clone.

J gene,clone size,D gene,V gene,CDR3 DNA,CDR3 protein
TRBJ1-6,many,.,TRBV6-5,TGTGCCAGCAGTTACTCCGACAGTAGATCACCCCTCCACTTT,CASSYSDSRSPLHF
TRBJ2-7,.,TRBD1,TRBV6-1,TGTGCCAGCAGTCGTATTCCGGGACAGGGGTCCTACGAGCAGTACTTC,CASSRIPGQGSYEQYF
TRBJ2-5,.,.,TRBV9,TGTGCCAGCAGCGTAGGGCCGGGGCGTACGCAAGAGACCCAGTACTTC,CASSVGPGRTQETQYF
TRBJ1-1,.,.,TRBV6-5,TGTGCCAGCAGTTACTCTAGGGCAACCTACACTGAAGCTTTCTTT,CASSYSRATYTEAFF
TRBJ2-1,.,TRBD2,TRBV19,TGTGCCAGTCGGGAGGGCTACAATGAGCAGTTCTTC,CASREGYNEQFF
TRBJ2-2,few,.,TRBV6-1,TGTGCCAGCAGTGAAGCGGCCCAGGGTACCGGGGAGCTGTTTTTT,CASSEAAQGTGELFF
TRBJ1-1,.,TRBD1,TRBV18,TGTGCCAGCTCACCTCGTTCGACAGGGGGCTTCACTGAAGCTTTCTTT,CASSPRSTGGFTEAFF
TRBJ2-5,.,TRBD1,TRBV10-1,TGCGCGAGCAGAGGGGGCCGAGACCCAGAGACCCAGTATTTC,CASRGGRDPETQYF
TRBJ2-1,.,TRBD2,TRBV12-3/TRBV12-4,TGTGCCAGCAGTTCTAGCATGCTAGCGGGAGTCTACAATGAGCAGTTCTTC,CASSSSMLAGVYNEQFF
TRBJ2-5,.,.,TRBV7-9,TGTGCCAGCAGCACCAGAGGTCGGGAGACCCAGTACTTC,CASSTRGRETQYF
TRBJ2-5,many,TRBD2,TRBV11-3,TGTGCCAGCAGCTTAGGCCCCCAGCGGGGATTAAAAGAGACCCAGTACTTC,CASSLGPQRGLKETQYF
TRBJ2-7,many,TRBD1,TRBV6-1,TGTGCCAGCAGTGACCCCCGGACAGGGAGGTCATACGAGCAGTACTTC,CASSDPRTGRSYEQYF
TRBJ2-4,.,TRBD2,TRBV6-1,TGTGCCAGCAGTGAAATGGCTAGCGGGAGAGAGACTCAGTACTTC,CASSEMASGRETQYF
TRBJ2-5,many,.,TRBV10-3,TGTGCCATCAGTGACGGGGTGGGAGAGACCCAGTACTTC,CAISDGVGETQYF
TRBJ2-1,.,.,TRBV4-1,TGCGCCAGCGGCCTGTGCTCTGGGGCCAGGGTCCTGTACTTC,CASGLCSGARVLYF
TRBJ2-1,many,TRBD1,TRBV20-1,TGCAGTGCTATTCGGACAGGGTTGAATGAGCAGTTCTTC,CSAIRTGLNEQFF
TRBJ2-3,.,.,TRBV27,TGTGCCAGCAGGGGGGTCAGGGCCAAAGATACGCAGTATTTC,CASRGVRAKDTQYF
TRBJ2-4,.,.,TRBV7-6,TGTGCCAGCCGGGGAAAGGGGGTGAGAGGCAAAGATACTCAGTACTTC,CASRGKGVRGKDTQYF
TRBJ2-5,medium-sized,.,TRBV27,TGTGCCAGCAGTTCCAAGGGGGCGCGACGGGAGCAGTACTTC,CASSSKGARREQYF
TRBJ2-6,many,TRBD1,TRBV6-1,TGTGCCAGCAGGGACAGTACAGGGGGCCCTGGGGCCAACGTCCTGACTTTC,CASRDSTGGPGANVLTF
TRBJ2-2,many,.,TRBV20-1,TGCAGTGCTAGATCTTCTACCGGGAGCACCGGGGAGCTGTTTTTT,CSARSSTGSTGELFF
TRBJ2-4,.,.,TRBV10-1,TGCGCCACCTCGGGGATGGGAGCCAAAGATACTCAGTACTTC,CATSGMGAKDTQYF
TRBJ2-4,.,.,TRBV6-1,TGTGCCCGCAGCGAGTCTATGGCAGCCAAAAACATTCAGTATTTC,CARSESMAAKNIQYF
TRBJ2-1,few,TRBD2,TRBV27,TGTGCCAGCACGGGGGACTATCCTCCCGAGCAGTTCTTC,CASTGDYPPEQFF
TRBJ2-3,.,TRBD2,TRBV10-3,TGTGCCATAATGAGCGGGAGAATGCAGTATTTT,CAIMSGRMQYF
TRBJ1-3,few,.,TRBV7-2,TGTGCCAGCAGCTTTAGGACAGCTGGAAACACCATATATTTT,CASSFRTAGNTIYF
TRBJ2-3,many,TRBD1,TRBV5-4,TGTGCCAGCAGCTTGGCCGGGACAGGGGCAGATACGCAGTATTTT,CASSLAGTGADTQYF
TRBJ2-3,few,.,TRBV6-1,TGTGCCAGCAGTGAAGCGGGGGCCGGAACTAGCCGCGATACGCAGTATTTT,CASSEAGAGTSRDTQYF
TRBJ1-5,few,.,TRBV10-3,TGTGCCATCAGTGAGGGGACTAGGTCGGATACGCAGCATTTT,CAISEGTRSDTQHF
TRBJ2-5,.,.,TRBV27,TGTGCCAGCAGTCCTGGGCGACTGGGCCGTGACCCAGAGACCCAGTACTTC,CASSPGRLGRDPETQYF
TRBJ2-7,many,TRBD2,TRBV6-2/TRBV6-3,TGTGCCAGCAGTAGGGGTCGTAGCGGGAGTCACGAGCAGTACTTC,CASSRGRSGSHEQYF
TRBJ2-5,.,TRBD1,TRBV6-2/TRBV6-3,TGTGCCAGCAGTTTCACAGGGGGCTCCTACAATGAGCAGTACTTC,CASSFTGGSYNEQYF
TRBJ2-6,many,.,TRBV4-1,TGCGCCAGCAGCCAAAGATCTGGGGCCAACGTCCTGACTTTC,CASSQRSGANVLTF
TRBJ2-7,.,TRBD1,TRBV4-1,TGCGCCAGCAGCCAAGACCCATCGGGACAGGGGGCTTACGAGCAGTACTTC,CASSQDPSGQGAYEQYF
TRBJ2-3,.,.,TRBV6-1,TGTGCGGGCAGTGTGTTCGGTGACACAGATACGCAGTACTTT,CAGSVFGDTDTQYF
TRBJ2-7,few,TRBD2,TRBV6-4,TGTGCCAGCAGTGACGGGAGCGGGAGTGCAGATATGCAGTACTTC,CASSDGSGSADMQYF
TRBJ2-4,.,TRBD2,TRBV6-4,TGTGCCAGCGGTGTGCGAGCGGGAGCCAAAAATACTCAGTACTTT,CASGVRAGAKNTQYF
TRBJ2-7,many,.,TRBV6-5,TGTGCCAGCAGTTACTCTAAACGGGTTCTCTACGAGCAGTACTTC,CASSYSKRVLYEQYF
TRBJ1-5,few,TRBD1,TRBV9,TGTGCCAGCAGCAAGACAGGGGCGAACAATCAGCCCCAGCATTTT,CASSKTGANNQPQHF
TRBJ2-5,many,.,TRBV12-3/TRBV12-4,TGTGCCAGCAGTACTCAAGGCCGGGGAGAGCAGTACTTC,CASSTQGRGEQYF
TRBJ1-1,.,.,TRBV6-1,TGTGCCAGCCGGGCGAACACTGAAGCTTTCTTT,CASRANTEAFF
TRBJ2-3,.,.,TRBV30,TGTGCCCTCCAATATAGGGGTAGGAGCACAGATACGCAGTATTTT,CALQYRGRSTDTQYF
TRBJ2-3,.,.,TRBV7-8,TGTGCCAGCAGCTTAGGCCTGTGCGCCGGAGACACGCAGTATTTT,CASSLGLCAGDTQYF
TRBJ2-3,large,TRBD2,TRBV6-4,TGTGCCAGCAGTGACGGGAGCGGGAGTGCAGATACGCAGTATTTT,CASSDGSGSADTQYF
TRBJ1-5,few,TRBD1,TRBV20-1,TGCAGTGCTACCCTCAGGACAGGAACCAATCAGCCCCAGCATTTT,CSATLRTGTNQPQHF
TRBJ2-3,.,.,TRBV9,TGTGCCAGCAGCGTAGCTGGCGATACGCAGTATTTT,CASSVAGDTQYF
TRBJ2-3,few,.,TRBV9,TGTGCCAGCAGCGTAGAGACAGATACGCAGTATTTT,CASSVETDTQYF
TRBJ1-2,.,TRBD1,TRBV9,TGTGCCAGCAGCGAGGGGGGACAGATCTATGGCTACACCTTC,CASSEGGQIYGYTF
TRBJ2-7,many,.,TRBV10-2,TGCGCCAGCAGTGAGTCGGAAGGGTCCTACGAGCAGTACTTC,CASSESEGSYEQYF
TRBJ2-1,many,TRBD2,TRBV7-6,TGTGCCAGCAGCGACCGACGGAGGACTAGGAACAATGAGCAGTTCTTC,CASSDRRRTRNNEQFF
TRBJ2-3,.,.,TRBV28,TGTGCCAGCAGCACGGCCTTCGGGCTGGGTGACCAAGAGACGCAGTATTTC,CASSTAFGLGDQETQYF
TRBJ2-7,.,.,TRBV6-1,TGTGCCAGCAGTGAGGTACAGTTCACCTCCTACGAGCAGTACTTC,CASSEVQFTSYEQYF
TRBJ2-5,.,.,TRBV27,TGTGCCAGCAGTGGTTGCGGGGACCAAGAGACCCAGTACTTC,CASSGCGDQETQYF
TRBJ2-6,.,.,TRBV6-5,TGTGCCAGCAGTTCTCCTTCTGGGGCCAACGAGCAGACCTTC,CASSSPSGANEQTF
TRBJ2-3,few,.,TRBV10-2,TGCGCCAGCAGGGGGGTGTCAGGCGCAGATACGCAGTATTTC,CASRGVSGADTQYF
TRBJ1-5,.,.,TRBV5-1,TGCGCCAGCAGCCCGGGGGGGACATTGCAGCCCCAGCATTTT,CASSPGGTLQPQHF